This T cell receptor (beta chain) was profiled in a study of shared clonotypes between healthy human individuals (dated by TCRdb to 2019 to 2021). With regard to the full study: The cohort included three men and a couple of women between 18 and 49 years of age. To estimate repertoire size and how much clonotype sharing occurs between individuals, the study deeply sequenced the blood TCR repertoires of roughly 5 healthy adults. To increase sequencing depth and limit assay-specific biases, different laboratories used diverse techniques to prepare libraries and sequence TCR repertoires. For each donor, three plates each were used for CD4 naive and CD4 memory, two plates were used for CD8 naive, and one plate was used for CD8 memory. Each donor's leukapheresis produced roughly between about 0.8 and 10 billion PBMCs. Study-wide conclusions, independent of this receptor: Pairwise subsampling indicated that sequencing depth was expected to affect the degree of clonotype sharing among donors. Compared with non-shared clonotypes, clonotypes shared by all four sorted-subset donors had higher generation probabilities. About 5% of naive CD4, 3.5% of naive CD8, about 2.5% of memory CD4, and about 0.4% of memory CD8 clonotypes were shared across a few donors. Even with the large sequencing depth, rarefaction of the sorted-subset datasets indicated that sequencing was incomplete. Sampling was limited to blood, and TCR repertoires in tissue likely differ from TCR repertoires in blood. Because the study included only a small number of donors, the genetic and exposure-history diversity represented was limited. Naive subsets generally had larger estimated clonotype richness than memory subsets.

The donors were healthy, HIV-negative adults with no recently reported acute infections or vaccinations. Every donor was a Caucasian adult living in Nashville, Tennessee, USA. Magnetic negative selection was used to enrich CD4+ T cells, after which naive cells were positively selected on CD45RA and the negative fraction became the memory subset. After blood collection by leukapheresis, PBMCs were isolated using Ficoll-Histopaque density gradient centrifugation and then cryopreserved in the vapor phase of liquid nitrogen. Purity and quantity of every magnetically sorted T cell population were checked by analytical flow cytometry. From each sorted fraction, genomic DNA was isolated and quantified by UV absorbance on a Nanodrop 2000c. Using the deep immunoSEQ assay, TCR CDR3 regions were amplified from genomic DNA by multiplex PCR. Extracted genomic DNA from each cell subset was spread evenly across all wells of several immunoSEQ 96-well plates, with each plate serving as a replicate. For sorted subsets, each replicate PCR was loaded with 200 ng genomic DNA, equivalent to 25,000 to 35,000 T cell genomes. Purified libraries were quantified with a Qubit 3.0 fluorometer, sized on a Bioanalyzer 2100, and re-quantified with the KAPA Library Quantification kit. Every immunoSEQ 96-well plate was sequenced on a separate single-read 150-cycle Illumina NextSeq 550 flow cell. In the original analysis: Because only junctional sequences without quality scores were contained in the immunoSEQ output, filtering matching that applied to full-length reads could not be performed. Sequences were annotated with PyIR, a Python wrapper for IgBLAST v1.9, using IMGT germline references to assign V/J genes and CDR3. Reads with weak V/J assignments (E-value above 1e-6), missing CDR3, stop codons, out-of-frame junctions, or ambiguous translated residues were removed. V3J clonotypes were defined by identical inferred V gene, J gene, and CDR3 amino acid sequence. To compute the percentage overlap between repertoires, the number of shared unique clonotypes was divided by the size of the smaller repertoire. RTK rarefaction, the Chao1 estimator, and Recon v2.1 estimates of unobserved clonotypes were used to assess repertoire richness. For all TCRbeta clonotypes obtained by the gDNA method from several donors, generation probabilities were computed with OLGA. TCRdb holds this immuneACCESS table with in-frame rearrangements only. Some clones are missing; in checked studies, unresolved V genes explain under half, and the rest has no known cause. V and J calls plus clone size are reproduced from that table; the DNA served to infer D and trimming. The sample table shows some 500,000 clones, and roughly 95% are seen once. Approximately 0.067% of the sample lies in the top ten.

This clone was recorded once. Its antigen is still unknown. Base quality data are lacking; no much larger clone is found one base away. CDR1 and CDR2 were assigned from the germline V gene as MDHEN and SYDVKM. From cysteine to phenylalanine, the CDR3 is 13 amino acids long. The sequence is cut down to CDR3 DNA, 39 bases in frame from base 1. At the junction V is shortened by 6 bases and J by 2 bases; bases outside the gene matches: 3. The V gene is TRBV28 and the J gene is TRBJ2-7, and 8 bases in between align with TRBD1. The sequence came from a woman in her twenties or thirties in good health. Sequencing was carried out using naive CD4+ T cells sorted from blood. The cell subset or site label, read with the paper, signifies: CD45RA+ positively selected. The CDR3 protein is CASRSTGAYEQYF. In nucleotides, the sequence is TGTGCCAGCAGGTCGACAGGGGCCTACGAGCAGTACTTC.